The 9 T cell receptor beta chains reported below all come from one sample, sequenced in a study of shared clonotypes between healthy human individuals. The data were produced by immunoSEQ multiplex PCR, yet TCRdb's version contains in-frame clones alone and is incomplete. The repertoire has millions of clones, more than 80% of them found once; the top ten carry roughly 0.13%. Material for sequencing was naive CD4+ T cells sorted from blood. Subset here: CD45RA+ positively selected. Receptor source: a man younger than 35 in good health.

This clone has just one count. The rearrangement links TRBV6-1 to TRBJ2-2, with D possibly being TRBD1 or TRBD2 (6 bases each). Trimming pared 1 base from V and 8 bases from J, leaving 11 bases between. This CDR3 has 14 amino acids. Germline V gives CDR1 MNHNS, CDR2 SASEGT. This CDR3 reads CASSEVGGAGELFF. The CDR3 DNA sequence: TGTGCCAGCAGTGAAGTGGGGGGCGCGGGGGAGCTGTTTTTT.

The CDR3 sequence: CASSPAGAGEQYF. The CDR3 DNA sequence: TGTGCCAGCAGCCCCGCGGGGGCTGGAGAGCAGTACTTC. J is TRBJ2-7 and V is TRBV28; D may be TRBD2 (7 bases). In germline, CDR1 is MDHEN, CDR2 SYDVKM. The CDR3 has 13 amino acids. Deletions cut 6 bases from V and 7 bases from J, with 16 bases between.

The chain has TRBV30 and TRBJ2-4, with a tentative D call TRBD2 (6 bases). The CDR3 totals 15 residues. Germline-derived CDR1 and CDR2 are GTSNPN and SVGIG (reference sequence). Trimming left V 0 bases short and J 9 bases short, with 18 bases between. CDR3 in amino acids: CAWSVSSGAQGIQYF. The CDR3 DNA is TGTGCCTGGAGTGTATCGTCGGGAGCCCAGGGCATTCAGTACTTC.

The gene calls are TRBV6-7 and TRBJ2-5; 9 bases line up with TRBD2. TRBV6-7 is labeled an ORF, and its function is uncertain. J gave up 5 bases and V 0 bases, and 13 bases lay outside the gene matches. CDR3 size: 18 residues. The CDR3 nucleotides read TGTGCCAGCAGTTACTCATCCCTGGCTAGCGGGGCCCGGGAGACCCAGTACTTC. Translation: CASSYSSLASGARETQYF.

This clone came up once. Different DNA sequences within this sample yield the same CDR3. This chain links TRBV28 with TRBJ1-2, with TRBD1 as a possible D gene (5 bases). The length of the CDR3 is 13 residues. From germline, CDR1 is MDHEN and CDR2 SYDVKM. V shed 5 bases and J shed 1 base, with 8 bases lying between them. CDR3 sequence (DNA): TGTGCCAGCAGTGGGACCGGTAACTATGGCTACACCTTC. It translates to CASSGTGNYGYTF.

Comments on this clone: Other nucleotide sequences in the sample specify the same CDR3. The rearrangement joins TRBV5-1 to TRBJ2-7; no clear D. The CDR3 extends over 14 amino acids. The germline V and J ends were trimmed by 0 bases and 1 base, with 8 bases remaining between them. Germline values: CDR1 SGHRS, CDR2 YFSETQ. CDR3 residues: CASSLGKASYEQYF. DNA of the CDR3: TGCGCCAGCAGCTTGGGTAAAGCTTCCTACGAGCAGTACTTC.

The rearrangement uses TRBV5-4 and TRBJ1-6; D remains ambiguous. V lost 7 bases and J lost 5, with 13 bases in between. This CDR3 region has 14 residues. Looked up from germline, CDR1 is SGHNT and CDR2 is YYREEE (reference sequence). The CDR3 loop reads CASRGQRNNSPLHF. The CDR3 DNA sequence: TGTGCCAGCCGCGGGCAGCGTAATAATTCACCCCTCCACTTT.

The chain uses TRBV28 and TRBJ2-7; TRBD2 might be the D (6 bases). Germline assignment: CDR1 MDHEN and CDR2 SYDVKM. Trimming took off 5 bases at V and 0 bases at J, with 14 bases between the two ends. The CDR3 is 15 residues long. CDR3 DNA: TGTGCCAGCAGTCTCCGGGACTGGTACTCCTACGAGCAGTACTTC. Its translation is CASSLRDWYSYEQYF.

CDR3: CASSLAHQGASFSYEQYF. The CDR3 coding sequence is TGTGCCAGCAGCTTAGCCCATCAGGGGGCCAGTTTCTCCTACGAGCAGTACTTC. The chain employs TRBV7-9 and TRBJ2-7; the match to TRBD1 covers 8 bases. The CDR3 extends over 18 amino acids. Germline values: CDR1 SEHNR, CDR2 FQNEAQ (reference sequence). The V segment lost 0 bases and the J segment 0 bases; nucleotides outside the gene matches: 10.